The clone carrying this TCR beta chain was recorded a few times. What it binds is not known. Every isolated RNA sample was fully reverse transcribed, so sequencing captured expressed TCRB transcripts. Produced via immunoSEQ multiplex PCR; TCRdb's table is partial and in-frame only. The repertoire holds 300,000 to 350,000 clones, with 7% to 9% as singletons. This sample was included in a study of beta chain features in type 1 diabetes. The study's findings and limits: Naive, central memory and Treg TCRB repertoires appeared more alike in patients than in healthy donors. Across all four CD4+ subsets, people with type 1 diabetes showed modestly shorter TCRB CDR3s.

In germline, CDR1 is SGDLS, CDR2 YYNGEE. This CDR3 has 15 residues. V was trimmed by 3 bases and J by 5 bases, leaving 14 bases between them. Every donor had blood drawn once into heparin, approximately 110 mL on average. This chain links TRBV9 with TRBJ2-2, with D possibly being TRBD1 (6 bases). Sequenced: central memory CD4+ T cells from blood. This TCR came from a woman younger than 30 in good health. Written as DNA, the CDR3 is TGTGCCAGCAGCGAATCAAACAGGGATACCGGGGAGCTGTTTTTT. It yields the protein CASSESNRDTGELFF.